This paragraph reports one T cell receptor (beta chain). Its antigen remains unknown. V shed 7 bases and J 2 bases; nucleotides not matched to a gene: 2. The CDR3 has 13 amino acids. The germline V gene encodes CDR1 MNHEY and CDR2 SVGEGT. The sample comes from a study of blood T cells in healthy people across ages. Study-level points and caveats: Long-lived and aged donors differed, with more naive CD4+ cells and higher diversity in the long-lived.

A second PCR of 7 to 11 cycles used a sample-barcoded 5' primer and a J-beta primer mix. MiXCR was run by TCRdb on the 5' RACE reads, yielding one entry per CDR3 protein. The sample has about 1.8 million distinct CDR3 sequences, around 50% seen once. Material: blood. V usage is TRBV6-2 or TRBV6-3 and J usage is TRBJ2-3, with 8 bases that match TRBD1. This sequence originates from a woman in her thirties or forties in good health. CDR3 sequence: CASTDRDTDTQYF. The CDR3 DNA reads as TGTGCCAGCACGGACAGGGACACAGATACGCAGTATTTT.